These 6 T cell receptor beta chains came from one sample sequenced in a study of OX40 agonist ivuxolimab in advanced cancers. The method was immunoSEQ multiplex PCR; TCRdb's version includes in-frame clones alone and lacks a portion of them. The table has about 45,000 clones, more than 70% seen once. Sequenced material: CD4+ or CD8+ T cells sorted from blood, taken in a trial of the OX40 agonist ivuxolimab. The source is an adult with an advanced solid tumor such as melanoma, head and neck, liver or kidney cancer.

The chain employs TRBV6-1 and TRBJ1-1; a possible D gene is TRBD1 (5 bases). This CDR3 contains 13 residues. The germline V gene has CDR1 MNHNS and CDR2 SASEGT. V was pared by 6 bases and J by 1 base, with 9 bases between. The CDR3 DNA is TGTGCCAGCAGGCTTGGACAGAACACTGAAGCTTTCTTT. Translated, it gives CASRLGQNTEAFF.

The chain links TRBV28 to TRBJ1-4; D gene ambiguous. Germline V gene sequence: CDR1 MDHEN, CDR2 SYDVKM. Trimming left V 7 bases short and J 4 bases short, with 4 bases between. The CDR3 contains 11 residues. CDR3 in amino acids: CASTINEKLFF. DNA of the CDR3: TGTGCCAGCACCATTAATGAAAAACTGTTTTTT.

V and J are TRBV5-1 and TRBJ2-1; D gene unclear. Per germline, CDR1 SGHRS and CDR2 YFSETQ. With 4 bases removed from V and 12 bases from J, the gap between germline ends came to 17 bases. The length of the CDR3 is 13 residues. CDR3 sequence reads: CASSAGLEFPQFF. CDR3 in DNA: TGCGCCAGCAGCGCCGGATTGGAGTTTCCGCAGTTCTTC.

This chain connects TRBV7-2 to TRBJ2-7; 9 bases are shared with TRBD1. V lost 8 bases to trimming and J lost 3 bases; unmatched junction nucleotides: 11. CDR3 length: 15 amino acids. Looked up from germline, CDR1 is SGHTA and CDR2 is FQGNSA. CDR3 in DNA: TGTGCCAGCTCCCCCTCCGGGACAGGGTTCTACGAGCAGTACTTC. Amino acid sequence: CASSPSGTGFYEQYF.

The CDR3 nucleotides read TGTGCCAGCAGCTACCGACAGGGTCTATACGAGCAGTACTTC. Its translation: CASSYRQGLYEQYF. V is TRBV11-2 and J is TRBJ2-7; 7 nucleotides agree with TRBD1. V lost 4 bases, J lost 4 bases, and 7 bases stayed unmatched. CDR1 is SGHAT, CDR2 FQNNGV, per germline. CDR3 length equals 14 residues. Full variable domain (outside the CDR3, taken from reference TRBV11-2 and TRBJ2-7): EAGVAQSPRYKIIEKRQSVAFWCNPISGHATLYWYQQILGQGPKLLIQFQNNGVVDDSQLPKDRFSAERLKGVDSTLKIQPAKLEDSAVYLCASSYRQGLYEQYFGPGTRLTVT.

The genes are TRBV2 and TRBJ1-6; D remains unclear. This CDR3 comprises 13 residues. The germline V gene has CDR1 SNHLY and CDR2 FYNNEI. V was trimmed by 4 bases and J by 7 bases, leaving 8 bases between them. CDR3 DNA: TGTGCCAGCAGTGTTAGGTCCAATTCACCCCTCCACTTT. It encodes CASSVRSNSPLHF.